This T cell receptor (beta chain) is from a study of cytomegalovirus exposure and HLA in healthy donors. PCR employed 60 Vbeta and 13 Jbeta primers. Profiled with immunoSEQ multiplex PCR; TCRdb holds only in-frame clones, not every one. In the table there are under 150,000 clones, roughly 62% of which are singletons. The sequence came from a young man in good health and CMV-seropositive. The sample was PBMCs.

In DNA, the CDR3 is TGTGCCAGCAGCCCGGGGGAGACCCAGTACTTC. This gives the protein CASSPGETQYF. V and J are TRBV5-4 and TRBJ2-5, with D maybe TRBD2 (5 bases). Germline CDR1 reads SGHNT; CDR2 reads YYREEE (reference sequence). CDR3 length: 11 residues. Between the trimmed V and J ends, which lost 4 bases and 5 bases, there was a span of 6 bases.